Listed here are 22 T cell receptor beta chains from one sample, sequenced in a study of T-cell memory formation after mild COVID-19. TCRdb used MiXCR to reprocess the 5' RACE reads, holding one entry per CDR3 protein. The sample includes fewer than 350,000 distinct CDR3 sequences, 14% of them seen just once. Sequences were obtained from PBMCs or a T cell subset sorted from them (not recorded which). Every receptor here comes from a man between 18 and 35 years old who had mild COVID-19 (a few samples of this study predate the infection). Cell type and time point are not known.

This clonotype has ten or more counts. This chain uses TRBV6-1 with TRBJ2-7, with TRBD1 matching 8 bases. Germline trimming cut 5 bases from V and 2 bases from J; bases unmatched to any gene: 5. The CDR3 extends over 14 amino acids. Germline-derived CDR1 and CDR2 are MNHNS and SASEGT. CDR3 coding DNA: TGTGCCAGCAGTCTCCGACAGGGGACCTACGAGCAGTACGTC. It yields the protein CASSLRQGTYEQYV.

This clonotype was counted at least ten times. In nucleotides, the CDR3 is TGTGCCAGCAGACCAGGGGTCGGGGCTTTGTACGAGCAGTACTTC. It encodes CASRPGVGALYEQYF. V gene TRBV5-8 combines with J gene TRBJ2-7; D is possibly TRBD1 (6 bases). In germline, CDR1 is SGHTS, CDR2 YDEGEE. This CDR3 comprises 15 residues. Trimming left V 5 bases short and J 4 bases short, with 19 bases between. The variable domain in full, with the rest retrieved from reference TRBV5-8 and TRBJ2-7, is EAGVTQSPTHLIKTRGQQATLRCSPISGHTSVYWYQQALGLGLQFLLWYDEGEERNRGNFPPRFSGRQFPNYSSELNVNALELEDSALYLCASRPGVGALYEQYFGPGTRLTVT.

This chain connects TRBV6-1 to TRBJ2-1; D possibly uses TRBD1 or TRBD2 (5 bases each). CDR3 length: 16 amino acids. Deletions cut 6 bases from V and 2 bases from J, with 17 bases between. Germline assignment: CDR1 MNHNS and CDR2 SASEGT. CDR3 nucleotides: TGTGCCAGCAGCTTCGGCGAGGGGTCCCCCTACAATGAGCAGTTCTTC. As protein: CASSFGEGSPYNEQFF.

This sequence joins TRBV24-1 and TRBJ1-1, with TRBD1 matching over 9 bases. J gave up 6 bases and V 4 bases, and 14 bases lay outside the gene matches. The CDR3 consists of 17 residues. Germline V gene lookup returns CDR1 KGHDR and CDR2 SFDVKD. CDR3 DNA sequence: TGTGCCACCAGTGACCCACAGGGGGCTAGTGGGAGCGCTGAAGCTTTCTTT. It is translated as CATSDPQGASGSAEAFF.

In this sample, this clonotype turned up a few times. The rearrangement joins TRBV4-2 to TRBJ2-1; 9 bases match TRBD1. Germline-derived CDR1 and CDR2 are LGHNA and YNFKEQ. This CDR3 has 15 amino acids. V was pared by 7 bases and J by 7 bases, with 11 bases of the junction left unmatched. In nucleotides, the CDR3 is TGTGCCAGCAACCCTCCGGACAGGGGACTGAATGAGCAGTTCTTC. Its protein is CASNPPDRGLNEQFF.

This clonotype has more than one count but fewer than ten. The chain joins TRBV6-4 to TRBJ1-1; 7 positions match TRBD1. The CDR3 loop spans 13 amino acids. V gave up 2 bases and J gave up 8 bases; unmatched junction bases: 5. Germline V gene sequence: CDR1 MRHNA, CDR2 SNTAGT. Here the CDR3 reads CASSDRGQKEAFF. The CDR3 region has the DNA TGTGCCAGCAGTGACCGGGGACAGAAAGAAGCTTTCTTT.

The chain links TRBV5-1 to TRBJ1-2; TRBD1 agrees at 11 bases. This CDR3 comprises 15 residues. The junction had 9 bases not matched to a gene; V was cut back by 4 bases and J by 7 bases. Germline CDR1 is SGHRS and CDR2 is YFSETQ. DNA for the CDR3: TGCGCCAGCAGCCCAGAAGGACAGGGGGCGTCTGGCTACACCTTC. Its translation: CASSPEGQGASGYTF.

The table lists this clonotype with many counts. The CDR3 region is CASSLSRPGGETQYF. The DNA for the CDR3 is TGTGCCAGCAGCTTAAGTCGGCCAGGGGGAGAGACCCAGTACTTC. V gene TRBV7-2 combines with J gene TRBJ2-5, with 7 bases matching TRBD1. CDR1 SGHTA and CDR2 FQGNSA come from the germline V gene. The CDR3 has 15 residues. Trimming removed 2 bases from V and 4 bases from J; junction bases left unmatched: 7.

The chain uses TRBV5-1 and TRBJ1-2; no clear D. In germline, CDR1 is SGHRS, CDR2 YFSETQ. The CDR3 runs to 15 residues. V was cut by 4 bases and J by 0 bases, with 13 bases left in between. Here the CDR3 reads CASSPTSMANYGYTF. In nucleotides, the CDR3 is TGCGCCAGCAGCCCCACAAGCATGGCTAACTATGGCTACACCTTC.

The chain carries TRBV10-3 and TRBJ2-7; D is unresolved. There are 13 residues in the CDR3. Trimming left V 4 bases short and J 0 bases short, with 7 bases between. CDR1 is ENHRY and CDR2 is SYGVKD in the germline V gene. The CDR3 sequence is CAISAPSSYEQYV. The CDR3, as DNA: TGTGCCATCAGTGCCCCGAGCTCCTACGAGCAGTACGTC.

The sample holds a few counts of this clonotype. The chain employs TRBV5-1 and TRBJ2-5; D is undetermined. This CDR3 has 12 amino acids. Between the trimmed V and J ends, which lost 7 bases and 5 bases, there was a span of 12 bases. The germline CDR1 and CDR2 sequences are SGHRS and YFSETQ. CDR3 DNA: TGCGCCAGCCCCCCTCACCCGGAGACCCAGTACTTC. Translated, it gives CASPPHPETQYF.

The genes are TRBV10-3 and TRBJ1-3; D is unresolved. This CDR3 contains 16 residues. CDR1 and CDR2 (germline): ENHRY, SYGVKD. Trimming shortened V by 0 bases and J by 0 bases, and 9 bases separated the two germline ends. CDR3 sequence: CAISESRGSSGNTIYF. The CDR3 DNA is TGTGCCATCAGTGAGTCGCGAGGCAGCTCTGGAAACACCATATATTTT.

This clonotype turned up a few times. V gene TRBV5-1 combines with J gene TRBJ2-2; 8 bases fit TRBD1. The CDR3 has 15 amino acids. Germline CDR1 reads SGHRS; CDR2 reads YFSETQ. J lost 7 bases, V lost 4 bases, and 9 bases had no gene match. CDR3: CASSRTTGAVGELFF. The CDR3 DNA is TGCGCCAGCAGCCGAACGACAGGGGCGGTCGGGGAGCTGTTTTTT.

This clonotype was found a few times. The chain joins TRBV7-9 to TRBJ1-2; TRBD1 might be the D (5 bases). Germline V lookup: CDR1 SEHNR, CDR2 FQNEAQ (reference sequence). Between the trimmed V and J ends, which lost 3 bases and 5 bases, there was a span of 22 bases. The CDR3 runs to 17 residues. The CDR3 is CASSLGDSPLLGYGYTF. CDR3 DNA sequence: TGTGCCAGCAGCTTGGGTGACAGTCCCCTTCTTGGATATGGCTACACCTTC.

This clonotype was seen at least ten times. In nucleotides, the CDR3 is TGTGCCAGCACTCGGGACGCCTCGCGGCTCTGGGCCAACGTCCTGACTTTC. Residues: CASTRDASRLWANVLTF. The V and J genes are TRBV6-2 or TRBV6-3 and TRBJ2-6; tentatively, D is TRBD1 or TRBD2 (5 bases each). The ends were cut back, 7 bases at V and 5 bases at J, with 21 bases in the middle. There are 17 residues in the CDR3. In germline, CDR1 is MNHEY, CDR2 SVGEGT.

The chain has TRBV7-2 and TRBJ1-2; no definite D call. Germline V gene data show CDR1 as SGHTA and CDR2 as FQGNSA. Between the trimmed V and J ends, which lost 1 base and 7 bases, there was a span of 10 bases. The CDR3 consists of 13 residues. CDR3 in DNA: TGTGCCAGCAGCTTAGTGTTTGCGGGTGGCTACACCTTC. Amino acid sequence: CASSLVFAGGYTF.

This clonotype was seen many times. The CDR3 region has the DNA TGCGCCAGCAGCTTGGGCGGGGGGGCTTTGGATGAGCAGTTCTTC. Its translation is CASSLGGGALDEQFF. V is TRBV5-1 and J is TRBJ2-1; 9 positions agree with TRBD2. The CDR3 spans 15 residues. Germline V gene data show CDR1 as SGHRS and CDR2 as YFSETQ. V lost 0 bases and J lost 8; bases outside the gene matches: 6. Drawing the rest from reference TRBV5-1 and TRBJ2-1, the complete variable domain is KAGVTQTPRYLIKTRGQQVTLSCSPISGHRSVSWYQQTPGQGLQFLFEYFSETQRNKGNFPGRFSGRQFSNSRSEMNVSTLELGDSALYLCASSLGGGALDEQFFGPGTRLTVL.

This sequence joins TRBV20-1 and TRBJ1-5; D not certain. Per germline, CDR1 DFQATT and CDR2 SNEGSKA (reference sequence). This CDR3 is built from 14 residues. V lost 2 bases to trimming and J lost 2 bases, with 10 bases between them. CDR3 amino acids: CSARLESGNQPQHF. In DNA form, the CDR3 reads TGCAGTGCTAGACTGGAGAGTGGCAATCAGCCCCAGCATTTT.

This clonotype was recorded a few times. The rearrangement uses TRBV6-5 and TRBJ2-3, with TRBD2 identical over 7 bases. V trimming: 0 bases; J trimming: 8 bases; junction bases outside the gene matches: 20. There are 19 residues in the CDR3. Germline lookup yields CDR1 MNHEY and CDR2 SVGAGI. The CDR3 loop is CASSYSGLPPGLHPGTQYF. The CDR3, as DNA: TGTGCCAGCAGTTACTCCGGACTCCCCCCGGGACTACATCCCGGTACGCAGTATTTT.

The V call is TRBV18, the J call TRBJ1-4, with a tentative D call TRBD1 (5 bases). The V gene lost 3 bases and the J gene lost 3 bases, with 14 bases spanning the gap. Germline loops: CDR1 KGHSH, CDR2 LQKENI. This CDR3 is 16 amino acids long. The CDR3 DNA is TGTGCCAGCTCACCCCCAGTAGGGGCAGCTAATGAAAAACTGTTTTTT. It yields the protein CASSPPVGAANEKLFF.

J is TRBJ1-6 and V is TRBV12-3 or TRBV12-4, with unresolved D. Trimming removed 5 bases from V and 8 bases from J, with 10 bases in between. The CDR3 totals 13 residues. CDR3 sequence (DNA): TGTGCCAGCAGTCTATCGCCTTATTCACCCCTCCACTTT. Translation: CASSLSPYSPLHF.

This clonotype was detected only once. The chain combines TRBV6-5 with TRBJ1-4; D ambiguous. CDR3 length: 13 amino acids. From germline, CDR1 is MNHEY and CDR2 SVGAGI. V was shortened by 4 bases and J by 1 base, with 4 bases between the two germline ends. CDR3 amino acids: CASSSQTNEKLFF. The CDR3 nucleotides read TGTGCCAGCAGTTCCCAAACTAATGAAAAACTGTTTTTT.